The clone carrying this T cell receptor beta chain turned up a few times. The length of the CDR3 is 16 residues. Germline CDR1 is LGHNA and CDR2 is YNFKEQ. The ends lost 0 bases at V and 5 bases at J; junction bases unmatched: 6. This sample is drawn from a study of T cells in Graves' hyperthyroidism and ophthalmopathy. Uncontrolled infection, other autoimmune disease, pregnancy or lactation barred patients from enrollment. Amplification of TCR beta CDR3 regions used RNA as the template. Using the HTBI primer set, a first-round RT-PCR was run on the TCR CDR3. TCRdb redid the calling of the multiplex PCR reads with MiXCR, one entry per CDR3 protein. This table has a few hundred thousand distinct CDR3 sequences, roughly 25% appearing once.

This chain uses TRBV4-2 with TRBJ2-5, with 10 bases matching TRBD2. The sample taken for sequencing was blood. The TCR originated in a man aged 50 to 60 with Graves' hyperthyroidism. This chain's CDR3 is CASSQDWLAGVETQYF. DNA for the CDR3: TGTGCCAGCAGCCAAGATTGGCTAGCGGGAGTGGAGACCCAGTACTTC.